One TCR beta chain is described in this entry. The sample belongs to a study of PD-1 blockade in classical Hodgkin lymphoma. Every patient had relapsed following autologous stem cell transplantation, and cohorts differed in brentuximab vedotin exposure. Negative selection with magnetic separation was used to purify CD4+ T cells from thawed PBMCs. The assay was immunoSEQ multiplex PCR, and TCRdb's table has in-frame clones only and misses some. The sample consists of 30,000 or so clones, approximately 90% of them appearing once. The CDR3 is made up of 15 amino acids. Germline V CDR1 and CDR2: MGHRA, YSYEKL. The germline V and J ends were trimmed by 5 bases and 4 bases, with 15 bases remaining between them.

This TCR derives from a human donor with classical Hodgkin lymphoma. Specimen: CD4+ T cells from blood, collected at baseline. The chain links TRBV4-1 to TRBJ2-1; D is uncertain. This chain's CDR3 is CASSTQSAAYNEQFF. DNA of the CDR3: TGCGCCAGCAGCACACAATCTGCAGCGTACAATGAGCAGTTCTTC.